The 10 T cell receptor beta chains reported below all come from one sample, sequenced in a study of blood T cell repertoires in COVID-19. Clones were sequenced by immunoSEQ multiplex PCR, and TCRdb holds only the in-frame ones, with some missing. The data contain about 190,000 clones, approximately 78% of them singletons. Sample: peripheral blood. The receptors here all came from a woman older than 75 with active or convalescent COVID-19.

The table lists this clone with a few counts. The chain is built from TRBV7-9 and TRBJ1-4; 10 nucleotides align to TRBD1. V was clipped by 5 bases and J by 4 bases; unmatched bases: 1. The CDR3 loop spans 14 amino acids. CDR1 is SEHNR and CDR2 is FQNEAQ in the germline V gene (reference sequence). The CDR3 coding sequence is TGTGCCAGCAGCCGGGACAGGGGTAATGAAAAACTGTTTTTT. The encoded protein is CASSRDRGNEKLFF.

This rearrangement joins TRBV3-1 (or the pseudogene TRBV3-2) to TRBJ2-2; D not resolved. The CDR3 totals 14 residues. Trimming pared 7 bases from V and 1 base from J, leaving 10 bases between. CDR1 and CDR2 from the germline V gene are LGHDT and YNNKEL (reference sequence). CDR3 residues: CASNPTGNTGELFF. As DNA, the CDR3 is TGTGCCAGCAACCCGACTGGGAACACCGGGGAGCTGTTTTTT.

This chain joins TRBV5-1 and TRBJ1-2; TRBD1 is a possible D gene (5 bases). This CDR3 has 13 amino acids. The V gene lost 10 bases and the J gene lost 6 bases, with 19 bases spanning the gap. Germline V CDR1 and CDR2: SGHRS, YFSETQ. The CDR3 bases are TGCGCCTGCCGGGGGGACCCCGTCAATGGCTACACCTTC. Residues: CACRGDPVNGYTF. The variable domain in full, with the rest retrieved from reference TRBV5-1 and TRBJ1-2, is KAGVTQTPRYLIKTRGQQVTLSCSPISGHRSVSWYQQTPGQGLQFLFEYFSETQRNKGNFPGRFSGRQFSNSRSEMNVSTLELGDSALYLCACRGDPVNGYTFGSGTRLTVV.

This clone is a singleton in its sample. The rearrangement joins TRBV29-1 to TRBJ1-6; TRBD1 agrees at 7 bases. Trimming at V came to 4 bases and at J to 7 bases, leaving 7 bases not matched to a gene. Germline V lookup: CDR1 SQVTM, CDR2 ANQGSEA. This CDR3 spans 14 amino acids. CDR3 in DNA: TGCAGCGTTGGGACCGGGGGACAGAATTCACCCCTCCACTTT. This translates into CSVGTGGQNSPLHF.

The chain carries TRBV6-5 and TRBJ2-1; 8 nucleotides match TRBD1. The length of the CDR3 is 15 residues. From germline, CDR1 is MNHEY and CDR2 SVGAGI. V dropped 0 bases and J dropped 7; count of bases not matched to a gene: 5. The CDR3 DNA follows: TGTGCCAGCAGTTACTCGAGTGGACAGGGAAATGAGCAGTTCTTC. Protein: CASSYSSGQGNEQFF.

The J gene is TRBJ1-1, the V gene TRBV5-4; 10 bases are shared with TRBD1. V lost 4 bases, J lost 5 bases, and 8 bases stayed unmatched. Germline CDR1 reads SGHNT; CDR2 reads YYREEE (reference sequence). There are 15 residues in the CDR3. As DNA, the CDR3 is TGTGCCAGCAGCACACCGACAGGGGGCAGGACTGAAGCTTTCTTT. Protein product: CASSTPTGGRTEAFF.

This clone was seen more than once but under ten times. The chain uses TRBV7-8 and TRBJ2-7; D gene ambiguous. V was trimmed by 5 bases and J by 0 bases, leaving 11 bases between them. The CDR3 runs 14 residues. Germline CDR1 SGHVS, CDR2 FQNEAQ. The CDR3 region has the DNA TGTGCCAGCAGCCGAAGAGACAACTCCTACGAGCAGTACTTC. Translated: CASSRRDNSYEQYF. The complete variable domain, with remaining parts taken from reference TRBV7-8 and TRBJ2-7, reads GAGVSQSPRYKVAKRGQDVALRCDPISGHVSLFWYQQALGQGPEFLTYFQNEAQLDKSGLPSDRFFAERPEGSVSTLKIQRTQQEDSAVYLCASSRRDNSYEQYFGPGTRLTVT.

The CDR3 nucleotides read TGTGCCAGCAGTTACGGGAGGGGGATCTCCTACGAGCAGTACTTC. Amino acids: CASSYGRGISYEQYF. The rearrangement links TRBV6-2 or TRBV6-3 to TRBJ2-7, with D possibly TRBD2 on 7 matching bases. V lost 2 bases, J lost 0 bases, and 11 bases lay in between. Looked up from germline, CDR1 is MNHEY and CDR2 is SVGEGT. The CDR3 has 15 residues.

This clone was seen a handful of times. The V call is TRBV5-1, the J call TRBJ1-2; TRBD1 agrees at 7 bases. J gave up 8 bases and V 3 bases, and 4 bases lay outside the gene matches. The germline CDR1 and CDR2 sequences are SGHRS and YFSETQ. This CDR3 spans 12 amino acids. CDR3 sequence: CASSSTGRGYTF. In nucleotides, the CDR3 is TGCGCCAGCAGCTCGACAGGGCGCGGCTACACCTTC.

The rearrangement links TRBV10-3 to TRBJ2-2; a weak D match, TRBD2 (5 bases). Germline CDR1 and CDR2: ENHRY and SYGVKD. The CDR3 has 14 amino acids. V dropped 0 bases and J dropped 5 bases, with 7 bases sitting between them. As DNA, the CDR3 is TGTGCCATCAGTGAGTCTGAGCGGACCGGGGAGCTGTTTTTT. Translated, it gives CAISESERTGELFF.